Listed below are T cell receptor beta chains from one sample, sequenced in a study of OX40 agonist ivuxolimab in advanced cancers. TCRdb's copy holds only in-frame clones and misses some; the assay was immunoSEQ multiplex PCR. The table shows roughly 79,000 clones, with roughly 90% occurring only once. The sample was CD4+ or CD8+ T cells sorted from blood, taken in a trial of the OX40 agonist ivuxolimab. These receptor sequences come from an adult with an advanced solid tumor such as melanoma, head and neck, liver or kidney cancer. Each CDR3 is given with its conserved first and last residue. A D gene is named only where the DNA matches it firmly. Clone size, where shown, is once, few, many, or a class for clones that have expanded.

TRBV13,TRBD2,-,TRBJ2-2,TGTGCCAGCAGCCCCCGGGGGGGCCGAGCGAACACCGGGGAGCTGTTTTTT,CASSPRGGRANTGELFF
TRBV5-6,TRBD1,once,TRBJ2-7,TGTGCCAGCAGCCCGGGACAGGGAGGCTACGAGCAGTACTTC,CASSPGQGGYEQYF
TRBV1,-,-,TRBJ2-3,TGCACCAGCAGCCAATCCAGCTGGCGGCCATGCACAGATACGCAGTATTTT,CTSSQSSWRPCTDTQYF
TRBV19,-,-,TRBJ1-2,TGTGCCAGTAGTCTACGGGGGGCGTATGGCTACACCTTC,CASSLRGAYGYTF
TRBV4-1,TRBD2,-,TRBJ2-1,TGCGCCAGCAGCCAAGAATGGGAACTAGCGGGGACTTACAATGAGCAGTTCTTC,CASSQEWELAGTYNEQFF
TRBV9,-,once,TRBJ2-1,TGTGCCAGCAGCGTAGAGTGGGGACTGGGCGGGCATGAGCAGTTCTTC,CASSVEWGLGGHEQFF
TRBV2,TRBD2,-,TRBJ2-3,TGTGCCGGACGGACTAGCGGGGGGTTGGCAGATACGCAGTATTTT,CAGRTSGGLADTQYF
TRBV5-1,-,-,TRBJ2-7,TGCGCCAGCAGCTTGGCCGGGGGAATTCTCTACGAGCAGTACTTC,CASSLAGGILYEQYF
TRBV10-3,TRBD1,-,TRBJ1-3,TGTGCCATCAGTGAGGCAGGGGGCGCCGGGGACACCATATATTTT,CAISEAGGAGDTIYF
TRBV29-1,-,-,TRBJ2-2,TGCAGCGTTGATTCCGGGGAGCTGTTTTTT,CSVDSGELFF
TRBV29-1,TRBD1,-,TRBJ2-7,TGCAGCGTTGAAGTGCTTGGACAGGGTTCCTACGAGCAGTACTTC,CSVEVLGQGSYEQYF
TRBV6-4,-,-,TRBJ2-1,TGTGCCAGCAGTGACTCGAACGTAGGGGGCAATGAGCAGTTCTTC,CASSDSNVGGNEQFF
TRBV7-2,-,-,TRBJ1-2,TGTGCCAGCAGCCCACCCGGGGTTGGCTACACCTTC,CASSPPGVGYTF
TRBV5-5,-,-,TRBJ1-6,TGTGCCAGCAGTCGGGACCTGGATCATAATTCACCCCTCCACTTT,CASSRDLDHNSPLHF